This T cell receptor (beta chain) was profiled in a study of blood T cell repertoires in COVID-19 (dated by TCRdb to 2020 to 2021). In the study overall: Samples covering the acute and convalescent phases of COVID-19 were provided by collaborators in the United States, Italy and Spain. The material from the prospective study consisted of cDNA or gDNA derived from T cells, B-cell-depleted T cells, or PBMCs. The dataset comprised deeply sampled blood TCRbeta repertoires from subjects exposed to, actively infected with, or recovered from COVID-19. A freely available public database, intended as a resource for researchers studying the immune response to SARS-CoV-2, is where the repertoires were released. The samples were drawn from the first 160 participants of the ongoing ImmuneRACE study and from more than 1,000 subjects provided by 6 global collaborators. The sample metadata nearly always contained a de-identified subject ID, COVID-19 status, age in years and sex. Where HLA class I and class II types were available, the types were taken from metadata supplied by the sample provider, not from assay-based typing.

Participants in the prospective study were aged about 18 to 95 years, lived in over 20 United States geographic areas, and enrolled through a virtual design. In the prospective study, participants were assigned to cohorts based on the clinical history participants reported in a screening survey and a study questionnaire. Recovered participants in ImmuneRACE Cohort 3 were defined by two consecutive negative NP/OP PCR tests, clearance by a healthcare professional, or resolution of symptoms. Each participant in the prospective study had whole blood, serum and a nasopharyngeal or oropharyngeal swab collected by mobile phlebotomists. Additional blood draws and questionnaires over an approximately two-month period could optionally be provided by prospective study participants. Before DNA extraction, prospective study blood samples were shipped either frozen or at room temperature. On the study overall, not on this receptor specifically: The amount of clinical and demographic metadata varied by source and participant and was provided uncurated.

CDR1 and CDR2 are drawn from the germline V gene: MNHNS, SASEGT. Including the terminal cysteine and phenylalanine, the CDR3 comprises 13 residues. Kept here is only the CDR3 DNA, which spans 39 bases and is read in frame from base 1. Trimming at the junction amounts to 0 bases on V and 7 bases on J, and the germline ends lie 8 bases apart. The immunoSEQ Assay, a bias-controlled multiplex PCR, was used to amplify TCRbeta CDR3 regions from genomic DNA. In the source study's methods: Nucleated cell counts per sample were estimated from amplification of reference gene primers within the assay. To quantify the absolute abundance of each unique TCRbeta CDR3 rearrangement, sequence reads were collapsed and filtered. For each sample, productive Simpson clonality was calculated by taking the square root of Simpson's diversity index across productive rearrangements. Imported from immuneACCESS, the table was reduced by TCRdb to in-frame sequences with V and J called. These copies leave out some clones; in studies compared against another copy, an unresolved V gene accounts for under half, and the cause of the remainder is not known. V and J calls and clone size come straight from that table; D and trimming were deduced from the DNA. Across this sample there are about 480,000 clones, with 85% to 90% seen only once. The top ten clones comprise less than 2% of the sample.

On this clone: Its antigen target is currently unknown. No quality values exist for individual bases; no much larger clone is one base distant.

The chain is assembled from TRBV6-1 and TRBJ2-3; the D gene is not confidently resolved. The source of this sequence is a middle-aged woman who had recovered from COVID-19. Sample: PBMCs or T cells enriched from blood (not recorded which). The CDR3 amino acid sequence is: CASSEAWPNTQYF. The sequenced DNA is TGTGCCAGCAGTGAAGCGTGGCCAAATACGCAGTATTTT.